The 9 T cell receptor beta chains below come from one sample, sequenced in a study of CD8 T cell repertoires and HIV-1 epitope variants. Clones were sequenced by immunoSEQ multiplex PCR, and TCRdb holds only the in-frame ones, with some missing. The sample has thousands of clones, 66% seen once. These receptors are not linked to any known antigen. Sequencing was carried out using cultured CD8+ T cells derived from PBMCs. The receptors shown here come from a male donor with HIV.

V is TRBV7-8 and J is TRBJ2-1; TRBD1 is a possible D gene (6 bases). The length of the CDR3 is 13 residues. Germline CDR1 is SGHVS and CDR2 is FQNEAQ. Trimming shortened V by 5 bases and J by 7 bases, and 12 bases separated the two germline ends. The CDR3 protein is CASSLMRGNEQFF. In nucleotides, the CDR3 is TGTGCCAGCAGCCTAATGAGGGGGAATGAGCAGTTCTTC.

V gene TRBV2 combines with J gene TRBJ1-5; maybe TRBD1 (6 bases). Trimming cost V 2 bases and J 7 bases, with 15 bases left between them. The V gene's germline CDR1 is SNHLY and CDR2 FYNNEI. There are 15 residues in the CDR3. The CDR3 loop reads CASSERRDRNQPQHF. The CDR3 bases are TGTGCCAGCAGTGAACGTAGAGACAGGAACCAGCCCCAGCATTTT.

The sample holds one count of this clone. The chain couples TRBV7-2 to TRBJ2-2; 7 nucleotides line up with TRBD2. Trimming cost V 1 base and J 7 bases; bases outside gene matches: 12. CDR1 and CDR2 from the germline V gene are SGHTA and FQGNSA. The CDR3 covers 17 residues. For the CDR3, the DNA is TGTGCCAGCAGCTTAGACTGGCGGGAGAGGCGGGGCGGGGAGCTGTTTTTT. It yields the protein CASSLDWRERRGGELFF.

The J gene is TRBJ1-6, the V gene TRBV5-1; tentative D call: TRBD1 (6 bases). This CDR3 spans 15 amino acids. Trimming pared 1 base from V and 7 bases from J, leaving 12 bases between. Per germline, CDR1 SGHRS and CDR2 YFSETQ. The CDR3 sequence: CASSLFQGTNSPLHF. CDR3 DNA: TGCGCCAGCAGCTTGTTCCAGGGGACCAATTCACCCCTCCACTTT.

Only one count was recorded for this clone. The chain couples TRBV4-1 to TRBJ2-7; D gene ambiguous. This CDR3 has 15 residues. With 0 bases removed from V and 1 base from J, the gap between germline ends came to 10 bases. Germline V gene data show CDR1 as MGHRA and CDR2 as YSYEKL. The CDR3 DNA is TGCGCCAGCAGCCAAGATCTCGGGCGATCCTACGAGCAGTACTTC. Translation: CASSQDLGRSYEQYF.

This clone was found a few times. This chain links TRBV6-5 with TRBJ1-1; 7 nucleotides agree with TRBD1. In germline, CDR1 is MNHEY, CDR2 SVGAGI. V lost 0 bases, J lost 5 bases, and 6 bases stayed unmatched. CDR3 length: 15 residues. CDR3 protein: CASSYSDRLRTEAFF. The DNA of the CDR3 is TGTGCCAGCAGTTACTCGGACAGGCTTAGGACTGAAGCTTTCTTT.

The chain combines TRBV11-1 with TRBJ2-3, with D possibly being TRBD2 (5 bases). This CDR3 spans 16 amino acids. The germline V and J ends were trimmed by 1 base and 6 bases, with 17 bases remaining between them. Per the germline V gene, CDR1 is SGHAT and CDR2 is FQDESV (reference sequence). CDR3 coding DNA: TGTGCCAGCAGCTTAGTCCCTAGCCTAACTGGGGATACGCAGTATTTT. Translation: CASSLVPSLTGDTQYF. Filled out from reference TRBV11-1 and TRBJ2-3, the complete variable domain reads EAEVAQSPRYKITEKSQAVAFWCDPISGHATLYWYRQILGQGPELLVQFQDESVVDDSQLPKDRFSAERLKGVDSTLKIQPAELGDSAMYLCASSLVPSLTGDTQYFGPGTRLTVL.

By share of the sample, this clone is medium-sized. The V gene is TRBV7-9, the J gene TRBJ2-1, with D perhaps TRBD1 or TRBD2 (6 bases each). V lost 8 bases to trimming and J lost 9 bases, with 11 bases between them. CDR3 length: 11 amino acids. The V gene's germline CDR1 is SEHNR and CDR2 FQNEAQ (reference sequence). The CDR3 sequence is CASLQGGEQFF. In DNA, the CDR3 is TGTGCCAGCTTACAGGGAGGTGAGCAGTTCTTC.

The rearrangement joins TRBV10-3 to TRBJ1-1, with D unresolved. V was trimmed by 3 bases and J by 7 bases, leaving 9 bases between them. Germline CDR1 reads ENHRY; CDR2 reads SYGVKD. This CDR3 has 12 residues. The CDR3 coding sequence is TGTGCCATCAGTGAAGGGCGAGGTGAAGCTTTCTTT. Its translation is CAISEGRGEAFF.